The clone carrying this TCR beta chain was observed a handful of times. As yet, its antigen is unknown. In germline, CDR1 is SGHRS, CDR2 YFSETQ. This CDR3 contains 14 residues. V lost 0 bases to trimming and J lost 3 bases, with 9 bases between them. The data were taken from a study of cytomegalovirus exposure and HLA in healthy donors. General study points: In a later analysis, TCR beta V- and J-gene trimming showed a link to a missense DCLRE1C variant. Rarity held for most TCR sequences, but there were some public TCRs that occurred in many donors.

PCR used 60 Vbeta primers and 13 Jbeta primers. Here immunoSEQ multiplex PCR was the method, and the copy in TCRdb shows in-frame clones only, minus some. The table lists 95,000 to 100,000 clones, more than 80% of them singletons. What was sequenced was PBMCs. The source is a man aged 25-45 years in good health and CMV-seronegative. The chain carries TRBV5-1 and TRBJ1-1; D not certain. CDR3 protein: CASSLASADTEAFF. In DNA, the CDR3 is TGCGCCAGCAGCTTGGCGTCTGCGGACACTGAAGCTTTCTTT.